This passage covers 14 T cell receptor beta chains from one sample sequenced in a study of blood T cell repertoires in COVID-19. Data came from immunoSEQ multiplex PCR; TCRdb stores just in-frame clones and leaves some out. Of roughly 210,000 clones listed, roughly 84% were seen once; the top ten hold 7% to 7.5%. Sequencing was done on a sample of PBMCs or T cells enriched from blood (not recorded which). The receptors come from a man aged 25 to 40 in a cohort exposed to, infected with or recovered from COVID-19 (not recorded which).

The chain combines TRBV27 with TRBJ1-5; unclear D gene. This CDR3 has 13 amino acids. Germline assignment: CDR1 MNHEY and CDR2 SMNVEV (reference sequence). V was pared by 3 bases and J by 11 bases, with 14 bases between. CDR3 sequence (DNA): TGTGCCAGCAGTTTCTCCCGCGGGTGGGCCCAGCATTTT. The encoded protein is CASSFSRGWAQHF.

The J gene is TRBJ2-2, the V gene TRBV18, with a tentative D call TRBD2 (5 bases). CDR3 length equals 15 residues. V was clipped by 4 bases and J by 3 bases, with 12 bases between them. Germline V gene sequence: CDR1 KGHSH, CDR2 LQKENI. The CDR3: CASSRRGSDTGELFF. The CDR3 nucleotides read TGTGCCAGCTCACGACGAGGGAGCGACACCGGGGAGCTGTTTTTT.

This clone was observed once. V and J are TRBV19 and TRBJ1-2, with 11 positions matching TRBD1. This CDR3 comprises 15 residues. V was clipped by 5 bases and J by 1 base; unmatched bases: 3. Germline CDR1 reads LNHDA; CDR2 reads SQIVND (reference sequence). CDR3 coding DNA: TGTGCCAGTAGTGCCGGGACAGGGGGTAACTATGGCTACACCTTC. It yields the protein CASSAGTGGNYGYTF.

This chain links TRBV29-1 with TRBJ2-1; 9 nucleotides line up with TRBD2. Germline lookup yields CDR1 SQVTM and CDR2 ANQGSEA. The CDR3 consists of 13 residues. Trimming at V came to 6 bases and at J to 9 bases, leaving 9 bases not matched to a gene. In DNA form, the CDR3 reads TGCAGCGTAAAACCGGGACTAGCTTTTGAGCAGTTCTTC. Translation: CSVKPGLAFEQFF.

The table lists this clone with a count of one. The rearrangement joins TRBV18 to TRBJ2-5; TRBD2 matches 12 bases. Trimming removed 3 bases from V and 2 bases from J; junction bases left unmatched: 10. The CDR3 totals 18 residues. The germline V gene has CDR1 KGHSH and CDR2 LQKENI. The CDR3 spells CASSPSPTSGRPQETQYF. CDR3 DNA sequence: TGTGCCAGCTCACCGAGTCCCACTAGCGGGAGGCCACAAGAGACCCAGTACTTC. The full variable domain, rest sourced from reference TRBV18 and TRBJ2-5, is NAGVMQNPRHLVRRRGQEARLRCSPMKGHSHVYWYRQLPEEGLKFMVYLQKENIIDESGMPKERFSAEFPKEGPSILRIQQVVRGDSAAYFCASSPSPTSGRPQETQYFGPGTRLLVL.

V usage is TRBV9 and J usage is TRBJ2-1; tentative D call: TRBD2 (5 bases). Trimming pared 3 bases from V and 4 bases from J, leaving 14 bases between. Germline V gives CDR1 SGDLS, CDR2 YYNGEE. This CDR3 is 15 amino acids long. CDR3 sequence: CASSAIGRGYNEQFF. In DNA, the CDR3 is TGTGCCAGCAGCGCGATCGGACGGGGTTACAATGAGCAGTTCTTC.

J is TRBJ2-1 and V is TRBV11-2; 10 bases map to TRBD2. The CDR3 length is 15 residues. The germline V gene encodes CDR1 SGHAT and CDR2 FQNNGV. J was trimmed by 4 bases and V by 4 bases; bases with no gene match: 4. The CDR3 spells CASSSSGRGYNEQFF. The CDR3 DNA follows: TGTGCCAGCAGCTCCAGCGGGAGGGGTTACAATGAGCAGTTCTTC.

The gene calls are TRBV5-8 and TRBJ1-4; TRBD1 matches 7 bases. Germline V lookup: CDR1 SGHTS, CDR2 YDEGEE. The V and J ends lost 3 bases and 7 bases, in that order; junction bases with no gene match: 3. The CDR3 consists of 13 residues. In DNA form, the CDR3 reads TGTGCCAGCAGCTATAACAGGGGTGAAAAACTGTTTTTT. This translates into CASSYNRGEKLFF.

This chain uses TRBV25-1 with TRBJ1-4; TRBD1 matches at 7 bases. The length of the CDR3 is 14 residues. Germline assignment: CDR1 MGHDK and CDR2 SYGVNS. With V trimmed by 5 bases and J by 7 bases, 7 bases remained unmatched. DNA of the CDR3: TGTGCCAGCAGTAAACAGGGGTCGGGTGAAAAACTGTTTTTT. It translates to CASSKQGSGEKLFF.

The rearrangement joins TRBV29-1 to TRBJ2-5, with no clear D. Trimming pared 7 bases from V and 4 bases from J, leaving 7 bases between. The CDR3 has 10 residues. From germline, CDR1 is SQVTM and CDR2 ANQGSEA. The CDR3: CSAIRETQYF. CDR3 in DNA: TGCAGCGCTATTCGAGAGACCCAGTACTTC.

This clone came up a few times. This chain connects TRBV28 to TRBJ2-3, with 12 bases lining up with TRBD2. The CDR3 has 17 amino acids. V dropped 5 bases and J dropped 4; count of bases not matched to a gene: 10. Germline CDR1 reads MDHEN; CDR2 reads SYDVKM. CDR3 sequence: CASSPPSGRAVSDTQYF. As DNA, the CDR3 is TGTGCCAGCAGTCCACCTAGCGGGAGGGCCGTCTCAGATACGCAGTATTTT.

The rearrangement uses TRBV19 and TRBJ1-2; D unresolved. Germline CDR1 and CDR2: LNHDA and SQIVND (reference sequence). V lost 7 bases to trimming and J lost 2 bases, with 17 bases between them. The CDR3 covers 15 residues. CDR3 in DNA: TGTGCCAGTAAAAGTGGAGGGATAGACAACTATGGCTACACCTTC. This sequence encodes CASKSGGIDNYGYTF.

The J gene is TRBJ2-7, the V gene TRBV29-1; D not certain. The length of the CDR3 is 9 residues. Germline V gene sequence: CDR1 SQVTM, CDR2 ANQGSEA. Trimming cost V 5 bases and J 4 bases, with 3 bases left between them. CDR3 protein: CSVPYEQYF. Here the CDR3 DNA reads TGCAGCGTTCCTTACGAGCAGTACTTC.

This clone is a singleton in its sample. The CDR3 DNA follows: TGTGCCAGCAGTCCTATCGAGCAGGGGGCTTATGGCTACACCTTC. This codes for CASSPIEQGAYGYTF. This chain joins TRBV28 and TRBJ1-2, with 8 bases aligning to TRBD1. V shed 5 bases, J shed 5 bases, and the junction held 10 bases outside the gene matches. CDR3 length equals 15 residues. Per the germline V gene, CDR1 is MDHEN and CDR2 is SYDVKM.